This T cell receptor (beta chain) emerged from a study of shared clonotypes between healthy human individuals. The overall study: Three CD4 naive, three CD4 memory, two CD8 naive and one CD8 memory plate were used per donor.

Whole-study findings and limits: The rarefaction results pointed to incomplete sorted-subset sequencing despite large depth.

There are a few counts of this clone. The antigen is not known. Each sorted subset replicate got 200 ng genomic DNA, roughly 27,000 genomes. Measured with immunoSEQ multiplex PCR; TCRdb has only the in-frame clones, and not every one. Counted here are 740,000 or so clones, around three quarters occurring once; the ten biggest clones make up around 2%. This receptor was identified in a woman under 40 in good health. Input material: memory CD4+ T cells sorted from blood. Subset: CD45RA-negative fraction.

CDR3 amino acids: CASSRGNSGGYEQYF. CDR3 bases: TGTGCCAGCAGCCGGGGTAACTCAGGGGGCTACGAGCAGTACTTC. V and J are TRBV14 and TRBJ2-7, with 7 bases lining up with TRBD1. Germline CDR1 SGHDN, CDR2 FVKESK. The CDR3 is 15 amino acids. J was trimmed by 3 bases and V by 4 bases; bases with no gene match: 9. Together with reference TRBV14 and TRBJ2-7, the CDR3 gives the full variable domain: EAGVTQFPSHSVIEKGQTVTLRCDPISGHDNLYWYRRVMGKEIKFLLHFVKESKQDESGMPNNRFLAERTGGTYSTLKVQPAELEDSGVYFCASSRGNSGGYEQYFGPGTRLTVT.